This entry describes one TCR beta chain. Its antigen is currently unknown. This sample was taken from a study of T cells after posttransplantation cyclophosphamide. A marrow graft followed busulfan-fludarabine conditioning, with cyclophosphamide on days +3 and +4. The CDR3 consists of 10 residues. V shed 5 bases and J shed 15 bases, with 11 bases lying between them. Per germline, CDR1 MDHEN and CDR2 SYDVKM. Study results and limitations: After PTCy, TRB diversity resembled that of CNI/methotrexate controls.

Libraries were prepared by immunoSEQ multiplex PCR; TCRdb keeps only in-frame clonotypes and omits some of them. Of some 17,000 clones in the sample, roughly 92% are singletons; the top ten hold roughly 0.58%. The sequence derives from a male patient between 55 and 70 years old who received an allogeneic stem cell transplant from a related donor and was CMV-positive. A share of the T cells may be of graft donor origin. The input for sequencing was CD4+ T cells sorted from blood, taken after allogeneic stem cell transplant with posttransplant cyclophosphamide. The chain has TRBV28 and TRBJ2-1; no reliable D call. The DNA for the CDR3 is TGTGCCAGCAGTCGACTGGATTTGTTCTTC. It is translated as CASSRLDLFF.